Shown below are 15 T cell receptor beta chains from a single sample sequenced in a study of T cells expressing NK-cell markers. TCRdb re-called the 5' RACE reads and gives one entry per CDR3 protein, without DNA. The sample holds 550,000 to 600,000 distinct CDR3 sequences. The source material was blood T cells: a sorted CD56 or NKG2C T cell subset, CD4+ or CD8+ T cells, or bulk PBMC T cells (not recorded which). The receptors shown here come from a man aged 18 to 30 in good health.

The chain has TRBV5-1 and TRBJ2-6. Germline lookup yields CDR1 SGHRS and CDR2 YFSETQ. The CDR3 contains 16 residues. The CDR3 spells CASSIESSSGANVLTF.

The J gene is TRBJ2-3, the V gene TRBV20-1; TCRdb outputs TRBD2, but without DNA this stays unchecked. Germline assignment: CDR1 DFQATT and CDR2 SNEGSKA (reference sequence). This CDR3 contains 14 residues. The CDR3 reads CSASTSPLTDTQYF.

This chain links TRBV16 with TRBJ1-1. The CDR3 is made up of 15 amino acids. Germline V gene sequence: CDR1 KGHSY, CDR2 FQNENV. The CDR3 protein is CASSRGRRYDTEAFF.

The chain is built from TRBV6-1 and TRBJ2-1. Germline CDR1 and CDR2: MNHNS and SASEGT. The CDR3 extends over 15 amino acids. This CDR3 reads CASSEDRGSYNEQFF.

This chain joins TRBV20-1 and TRBJ2-2. This CDR3 region has 14 residues. CDR1 and CDR2 (germline): DFQATT, SNEGSKA (reference sequence). CDR3 protein: CSATPRTYTGELFF.

The chain uses TRBV29-1 and TRBJ2-2; TCRdb picks TRBD2, but there is no DNA to check that call. Germline V gene data show CDR1 as SQVTM and CDR2 as ANQGSEA. CDR3 length: 14 amino acids. Here the CDR3 reads CSVGRGLDTGELFF.

The rearrangement links TRBV5-1 to TRBJ2-7. The CDR3 sequence is 16 residues long. From germline, CDR1 is SGHRS and CDR2 YFSETQ. This chain's CDR3 is CASSLRSFGGPYEQYF.

This CDR3 is CASSLGARGQTQYF. This chain joins TRBV11-2 and TRBJ2-5; TCRdb designates TRBD1, a call that cannot be tested without DNA. Germline V gene lookup returns CDR1 SGHAT and CDR2 FQNNGV. The CDR3 runs 14 residues.

V is TRBV7-9 and J is TRBJ2-5; the TRBD1 assignment by TCRdb is unverifiable without DNA. The CDR3 length is 13 residues. Germline CDR1 reads SEHNR; CDR2 reads FQNEAQ (reference sequence). CDR3 in amino acids: CASSLGPGRTQYF.

The rearrangement links TRBV20-1 to TRBJ2-5; the D call from TCRdb, TRBD2, cannot be confirmed without DNA. The CDR3 runs 16 residues. CDR1 is DFQATT and CDR2 is SNEGSKA in the germline V gene (reference sequence). The CDR3 is CSARDPREGFPETQYF.

This chain connects TRBV6-1 to TRBJ1-1; with no DNA, the TCRdb D assignment of TRBD1 cannot be verified. CDR3 length: 14 residues. Germline CDR1 and CDR2: MNHNS and SASEGT. The chain's CDR3 is CASTHRVLRLEAFF.

This chain links TRBV19 with TRBJ2-5. Germline V gene lookup returns CDR1 LNHDA and CDR2 SQIVND (reference sequence). This CDR3 contains 13 residues. The CDR3 sequence is CASSVDRQETQYF.

The genes are TRBV5-1 and TRBJ1-1; TCRdb returns TRBD1, unconfirmable since there is no DNA. The length of the CDR3 is 15 residues. Germline V gene lookup returns CDR1 SGHRS and CDR2 YFSETQ. CDR3 amino acids: CASSLANDRGYEAFF.

V is TRBV27 and J is TRBJ2-6; with no DNA, the TCRdb D assignment of TRBD1 cannot be verified. This CDR3 has 18 residues. Germline values: CDR1 MNHEY, CDR2 SMNVEV (reference sequence). The CDR3 sequence: CASSPLLLTGTGANVLTF.

The chain recombines TRBV24-1 with TRBJ1-2. The CDR3 is made up of 13 amino acids. Germline CDR1 and CDR2: KGHDR and SFDVKD. The CDR3 spells CATSARGPYGYTF.